The clone carrying this T cell receptor beta chain was recorded only once. The antigen is not known. The record originates from a study of T cell responses to AZD1222 COVID-19 vaccine. Study-wide results and caveats: The span of vaccine-associated CD4 TCRs extended across spike, with dominance at 160-218 and 743-854. Compared with day 0, the breadth and depth of the Spike-specific TCR repertoire rose significantly after two doses of AZD1222.

Some clones are missing from TCRdb's copy, which holds only in-frame ones; the method was immunoSEQ multiplex PCR. In the table there are about 120,000 clones, roughly nine tenths of which are singletons. The junction had 10 bases not matched to a gene; V was cut back by 0 bases and J by 4 bases. The CDR3 is 16 residues long. Germline V gene lookup returns CDR1 GTSNPN and CDR2 SVGIG (reference sequence). The chain links TRBV30 to TRBJ1-1, with 8 bases identical to TRBD1. This TCR came from an adult who received the AZD1222 COVID-19 vaccine. The sample consisted of peripheral blood, taken 28 days after the second AZD1222 dose. The CDR3 region is CAWSVGQGARGTEAFF. The CDR3 nucleotides are TGTGCCTGGAGTGTAGGGCAGGGGGCGCGGGGCACTGAAGCTTTCTTT.